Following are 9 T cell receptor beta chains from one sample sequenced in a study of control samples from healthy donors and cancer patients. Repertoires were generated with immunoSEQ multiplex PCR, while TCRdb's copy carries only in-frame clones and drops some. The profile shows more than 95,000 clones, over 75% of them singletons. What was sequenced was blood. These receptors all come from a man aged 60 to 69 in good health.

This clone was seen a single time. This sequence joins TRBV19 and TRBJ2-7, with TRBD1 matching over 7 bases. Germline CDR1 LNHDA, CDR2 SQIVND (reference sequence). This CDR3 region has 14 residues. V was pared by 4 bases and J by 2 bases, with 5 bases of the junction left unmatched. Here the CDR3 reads CASSTVQGPYEQYF. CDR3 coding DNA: TGTGCCAGTAGTACCGTACAGGGGCCCTACGAGCAGTACTTC.

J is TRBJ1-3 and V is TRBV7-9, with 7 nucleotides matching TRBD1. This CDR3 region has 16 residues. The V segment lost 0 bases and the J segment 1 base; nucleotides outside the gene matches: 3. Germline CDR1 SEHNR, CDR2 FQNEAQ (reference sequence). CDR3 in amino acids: CASSLAGTASGNTIYF. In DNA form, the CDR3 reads TGTGCCAGCAGCTTAGCCGGGACAGCATCTGGAAACACCATATATTTT.

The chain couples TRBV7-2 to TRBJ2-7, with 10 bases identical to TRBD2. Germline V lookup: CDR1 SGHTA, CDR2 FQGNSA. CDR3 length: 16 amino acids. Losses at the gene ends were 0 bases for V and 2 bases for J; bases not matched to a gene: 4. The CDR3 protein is CASSLAFLAGAYEQYF. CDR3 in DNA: TGTGCCAGCAGCTTAGCATTTCTAGCGGGGGCCTACGAGCAGTACTTC. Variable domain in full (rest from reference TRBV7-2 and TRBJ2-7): GAGVSQSPSNKVTEKGKDVELRCDPISGHTALYWYRQSLGQGLEFLIYFQGNSAPDKSGLPSDRFSAERTGGSVSTLTIQRTQQEDSAVYLCASSLAFLAGAYEQYFGPGTRLTVT.

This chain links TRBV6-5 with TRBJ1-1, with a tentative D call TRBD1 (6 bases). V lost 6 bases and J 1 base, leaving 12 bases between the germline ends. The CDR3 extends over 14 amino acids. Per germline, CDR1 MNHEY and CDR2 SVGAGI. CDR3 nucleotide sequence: TGTGCCAGCAGATACGGACAGCAGAACACTGAAGCTTTCTTT. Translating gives CASRYGQQNTEAFF.

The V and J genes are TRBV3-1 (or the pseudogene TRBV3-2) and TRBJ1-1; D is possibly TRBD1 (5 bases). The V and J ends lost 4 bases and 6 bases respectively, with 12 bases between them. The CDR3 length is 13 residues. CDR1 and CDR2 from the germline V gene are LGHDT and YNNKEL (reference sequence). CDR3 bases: TGTGCCAGCAGCCCCGGGGCCAGGCCTGAAGCTTTCTTT. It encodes CASSPGARPEAFF.

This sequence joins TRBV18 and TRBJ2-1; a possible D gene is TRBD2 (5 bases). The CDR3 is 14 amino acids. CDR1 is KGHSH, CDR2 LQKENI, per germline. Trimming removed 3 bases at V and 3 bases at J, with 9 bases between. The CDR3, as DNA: TGTGCCAGCTCACCTCCCGGGATCTACAATGAGCAGTTCTTC. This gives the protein CASSPPGIYNEQFF.

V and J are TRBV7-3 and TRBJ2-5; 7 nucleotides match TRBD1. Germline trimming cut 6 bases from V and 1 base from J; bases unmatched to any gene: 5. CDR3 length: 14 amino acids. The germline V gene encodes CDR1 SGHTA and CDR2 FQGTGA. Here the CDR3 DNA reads TGTGCCAGCAGGGAAGGGACAGTCCAAGAGACCCAGTACTTC. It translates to CASREGTVQETQYF. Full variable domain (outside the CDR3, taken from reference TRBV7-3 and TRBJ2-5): GAGVSQTPSNKVTEKGKYVELRCDPISGHTALYWYRQSLGQGPEFLIYFQGTGAADDSGLPNDRFFAVRPEGSVSTLKIQRTERGDSAVYLCASREGTVQETQYFGPGTRLLVL.

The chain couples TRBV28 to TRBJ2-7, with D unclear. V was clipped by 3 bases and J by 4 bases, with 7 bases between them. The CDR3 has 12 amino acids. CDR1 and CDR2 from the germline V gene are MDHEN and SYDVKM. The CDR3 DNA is TGTGCCAGCAGTTTCTTCAATTACGAGCAGTACTTC. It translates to CASSFFNYEQYF.

The CDR3 DNA reads TGCGCCAGCAGCCAAGAGGGGTGGGGCAATCAGCCCCAGCATTTT. Translating gives CASSQEGWGNQPQHF. This chain uses TRBV4-3 with TRBJ1-5, with D unclear. V lost 0 bases, J lost 2 bases, and 8 bases lay in between. Germline lookup yields CDR1 LGHNA and CDR2 YSLEER. This CDR3 comprises 15 residues.